The TCR beta chain under discussion was sequenced for a study of breast tumors, draining lymph nodes, adjacent tissues. TCRdb fed the multiplex PCR reads into MiXCR, producing one record per CDR3 protein. There are about 230,000 distinct CDR3 sequences in the sample; roughly 30% occur only once, and 1.4% lies in the top ten. CDR1 and CDR2 (germline): SGHKS, YYEKEE (reference sequence). The CDR3 totals 10 residues, both ends included. Breast cancer patients provided tissue from their axillary draining lymph nodes. Points on this clonotype: In this CDR3 the conserved last residue, phenylalanine or tryptophan, is missing, so a read error is likely. The DNA is omitted, as the CDR3 cannot be located on it reliably, and the CDR3 follows TCRdb's listing.

Material: axillary lymph node tissue. This clonotype originated in a female donor with breast cancer. Some clones in this sample may be carry-over from other donors' samples. The chain combines TRBV5-5 with TRBJ2-5; TRBD2 reflects the table's D call only, with no check against the DNA. CDR3 residues: CASSATPGTS.